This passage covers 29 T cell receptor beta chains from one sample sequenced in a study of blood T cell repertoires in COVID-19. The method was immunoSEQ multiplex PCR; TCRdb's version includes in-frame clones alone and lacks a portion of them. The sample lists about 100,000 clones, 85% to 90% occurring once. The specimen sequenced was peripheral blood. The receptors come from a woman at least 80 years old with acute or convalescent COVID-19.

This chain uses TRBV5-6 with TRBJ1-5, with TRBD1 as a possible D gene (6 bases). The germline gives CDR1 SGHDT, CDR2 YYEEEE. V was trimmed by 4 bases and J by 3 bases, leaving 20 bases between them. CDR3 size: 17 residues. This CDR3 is CASSKHQGTAHNQPQHF. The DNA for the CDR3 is TGTGCCAGCAGCAAGCATCAGGGGACGGCCCACAATCAGCCCCAGCATTTT.

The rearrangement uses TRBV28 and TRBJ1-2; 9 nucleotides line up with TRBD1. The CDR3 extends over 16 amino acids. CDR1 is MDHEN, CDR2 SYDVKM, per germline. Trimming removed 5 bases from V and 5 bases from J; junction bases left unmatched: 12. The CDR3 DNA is TGTGCCAGCAGTACTCCGGGACAGGGAAAAGGTTATGGCTACACCTTC. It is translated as CASSTPGQGKGYGYTF.

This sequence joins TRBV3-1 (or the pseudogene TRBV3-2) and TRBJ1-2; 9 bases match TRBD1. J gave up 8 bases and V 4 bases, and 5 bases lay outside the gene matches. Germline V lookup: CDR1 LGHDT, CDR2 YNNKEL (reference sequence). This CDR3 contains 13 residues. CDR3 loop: CASSPRTGVGYTF. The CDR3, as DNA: TGTGCCAGCAGCCCCCGGACAGGGGTCGGCTACACCTTC.

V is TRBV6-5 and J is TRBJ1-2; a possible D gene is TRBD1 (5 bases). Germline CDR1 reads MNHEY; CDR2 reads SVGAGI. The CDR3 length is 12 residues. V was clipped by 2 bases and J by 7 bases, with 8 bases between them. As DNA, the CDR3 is TGTGCCAGCAGTTACGGGGCTCGTGGCTACACCTTC. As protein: CASSYGARGYTF.

The CDR3 DNA reads as TGTGCCATCAGTGAGCCGACAGGGGGCCTTAACTATGGCTACACCTTC. Translated: CAISEPTGGLNYGYTF. The V gene is TRBV10-3, the J gene TRBJ1-2, with 10 positions matching TRBD1. From germline, CDR1 is ENHRY and CDR2 SYGVKD. V trimming: 2 bases; J trimming: 1 base; junction bases outside the gene matches: 4. The CDR3 is 16 residues long.

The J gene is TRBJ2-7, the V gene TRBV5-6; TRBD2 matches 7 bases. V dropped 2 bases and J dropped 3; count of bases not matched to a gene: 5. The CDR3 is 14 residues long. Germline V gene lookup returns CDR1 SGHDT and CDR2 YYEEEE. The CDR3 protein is CASSLTGGLYEQYF. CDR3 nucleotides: TGTGCCAGCAGCTTAACGGGAGGACTCTACGAGCAGTACTTC.

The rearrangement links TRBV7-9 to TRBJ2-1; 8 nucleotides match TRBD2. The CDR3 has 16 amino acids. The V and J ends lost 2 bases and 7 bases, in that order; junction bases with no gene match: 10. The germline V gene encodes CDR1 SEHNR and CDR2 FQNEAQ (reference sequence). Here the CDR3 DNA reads TGTGCCAGCAGCTTAAGGGGATTGACGGGGGGGAATGAGCAGTTCTTC. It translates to CASSLRGLTGGNEQFF.

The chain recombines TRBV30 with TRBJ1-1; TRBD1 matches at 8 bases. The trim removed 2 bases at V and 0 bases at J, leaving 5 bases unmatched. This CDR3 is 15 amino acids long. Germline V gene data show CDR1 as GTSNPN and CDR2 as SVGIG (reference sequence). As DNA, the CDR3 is TGTGCCTGGAGTACCGCGGACAGGGTGAACACTGAAGCTTTCTTT. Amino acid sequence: CAWSTADRVNTEAFF.

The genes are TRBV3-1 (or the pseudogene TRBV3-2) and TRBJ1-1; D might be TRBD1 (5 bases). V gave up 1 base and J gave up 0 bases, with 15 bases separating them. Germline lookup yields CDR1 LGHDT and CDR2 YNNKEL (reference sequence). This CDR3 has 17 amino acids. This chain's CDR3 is CASSQASAGWVNTEAFF. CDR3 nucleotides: TGTGCCAGCAGCCAAGCCTCCGCAGGGTGGGTGAACACTGAAGCTTTCTTT.

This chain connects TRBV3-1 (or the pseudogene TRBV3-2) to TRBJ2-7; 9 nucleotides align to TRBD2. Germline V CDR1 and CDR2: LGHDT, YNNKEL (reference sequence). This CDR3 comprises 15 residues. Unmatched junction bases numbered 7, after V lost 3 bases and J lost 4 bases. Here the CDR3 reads CASSQQRSGGYEQYF. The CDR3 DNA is TGTGCCAGCAGCCAGCAGCGAAGCGGGGGGTACGAGCAGTACTTC.

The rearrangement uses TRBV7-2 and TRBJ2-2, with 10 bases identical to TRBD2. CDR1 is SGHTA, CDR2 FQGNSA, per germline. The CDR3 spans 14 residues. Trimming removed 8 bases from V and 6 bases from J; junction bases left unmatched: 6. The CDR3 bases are TGTGCCAGCTCTAAGCGGGGGGGCGCCGGGGAGCTGTTTTTT. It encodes CASSKRGGAGELFF.

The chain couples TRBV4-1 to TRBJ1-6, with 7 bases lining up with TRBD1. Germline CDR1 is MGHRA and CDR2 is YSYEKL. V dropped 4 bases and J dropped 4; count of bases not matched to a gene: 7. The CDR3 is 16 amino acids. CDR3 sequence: CASSLKGQQYNSPLHF. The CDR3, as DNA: TGCGCCAGCAGCCTTAAGGGACAGCAATATAATTCACCCCTCCACTTT.

CDR3 protein: CASRRGGFGNQPQHF. CDR3 nucleotides: TGTGCCAGCAGGCGGGGAGGGTTCGGCAATCAGCCCCAGCATTTT. The V and J genes are TRBV6-5 and TRBJ1-5, with D unresolved. Trimming removed 6 bases at V and 2 bases at J, with 14 bases between. The CDR3 is 15 amino acids. Germline V gene data show CDR1 as MNHEY and CDR2 as SVGAGI.

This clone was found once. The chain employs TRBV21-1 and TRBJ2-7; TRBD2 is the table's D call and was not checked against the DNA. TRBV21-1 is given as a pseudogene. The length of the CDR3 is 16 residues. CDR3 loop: CASSKAQGGCSYEQYF. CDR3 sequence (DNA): TGTGCCAGCAGCAAAGCACAGGGAGGGTGCTCCTACGAGCAGTACTTC.

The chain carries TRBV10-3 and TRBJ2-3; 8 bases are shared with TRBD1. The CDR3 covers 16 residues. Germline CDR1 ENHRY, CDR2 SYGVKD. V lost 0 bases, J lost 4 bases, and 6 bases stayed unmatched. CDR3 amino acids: CAISESSGGSADTQYF. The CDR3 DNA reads TGTGCCATCAGTGAGTCGTCAGGGGGCTCAGCAGATACGCAGTATTTT.

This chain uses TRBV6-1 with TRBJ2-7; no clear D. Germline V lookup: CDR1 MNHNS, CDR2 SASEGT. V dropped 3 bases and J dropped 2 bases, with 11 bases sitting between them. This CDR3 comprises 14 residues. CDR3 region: CASSDIHRPYEQYF. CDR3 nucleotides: TGTGCCAGCAGTGACATTCACAGACCCTACGAGCAGTACTTC.

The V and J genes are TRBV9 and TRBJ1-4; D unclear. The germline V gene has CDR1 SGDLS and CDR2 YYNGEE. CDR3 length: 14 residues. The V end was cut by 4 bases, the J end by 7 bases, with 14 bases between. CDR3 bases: TGTGCCAGCAGCCCCCGCGGCACGGGTGAAAAACTGTTTTTT. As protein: CASSPRGTGEKLFF.

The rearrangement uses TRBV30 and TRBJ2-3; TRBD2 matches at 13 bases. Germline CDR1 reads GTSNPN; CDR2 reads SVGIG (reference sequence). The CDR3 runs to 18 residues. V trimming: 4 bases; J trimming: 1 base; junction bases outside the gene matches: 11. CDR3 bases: TGTGCCTGGACCTCGGGACTAGCGGGGACCCTCGGCACAGATACGCAGTATTTT. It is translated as CAWTSGLAGTLGTDTQYF.

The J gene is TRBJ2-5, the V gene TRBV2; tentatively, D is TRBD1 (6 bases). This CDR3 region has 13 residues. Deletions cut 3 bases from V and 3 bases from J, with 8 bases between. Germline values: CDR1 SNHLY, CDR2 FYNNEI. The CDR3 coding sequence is TGTGCCAGCAGTGACAGGGGTGAAGAGACCCAGTACTTC. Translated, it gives CASSDRGEETQYF. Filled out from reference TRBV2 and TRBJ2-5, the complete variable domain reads EPEVTQTPSHQVTQMGQEVILRCVPISNHLYFYWYRQILGQKVEFLVSFYNNEISEKSEIFDDQFSVERPDGSNFTLKIRSTKLEDSAMYFCASSDRGEETQYFGPGTRLLVL.

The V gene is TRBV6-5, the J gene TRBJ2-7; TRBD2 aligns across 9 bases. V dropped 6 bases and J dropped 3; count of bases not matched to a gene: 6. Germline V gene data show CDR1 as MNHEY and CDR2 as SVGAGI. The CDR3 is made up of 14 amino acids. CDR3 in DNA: TGTGCCAGCAGCCCCGGGACTAGCTTCTACGAGCAGTACTTC. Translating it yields CASSPGTSFYEQYF.

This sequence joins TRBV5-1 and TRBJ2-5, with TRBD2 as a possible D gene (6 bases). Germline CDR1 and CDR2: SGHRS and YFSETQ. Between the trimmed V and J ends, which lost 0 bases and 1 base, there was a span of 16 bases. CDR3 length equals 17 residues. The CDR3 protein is CASSLAKGAGGQETQYF. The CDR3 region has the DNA TGCGCCAGCAGCTTGGCCAAAGGAGCGGGCGGCCAAGAGACCCAGTACTTC.

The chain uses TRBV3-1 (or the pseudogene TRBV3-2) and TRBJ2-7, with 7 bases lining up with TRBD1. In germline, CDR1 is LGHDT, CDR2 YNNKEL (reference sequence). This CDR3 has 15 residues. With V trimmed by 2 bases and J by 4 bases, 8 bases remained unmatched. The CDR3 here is CASSQNAGGLYEQYF. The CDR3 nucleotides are TGTGCCAGCAGCCAAAATGCAGGGGGTCTATACGAGCAGTACTTC.

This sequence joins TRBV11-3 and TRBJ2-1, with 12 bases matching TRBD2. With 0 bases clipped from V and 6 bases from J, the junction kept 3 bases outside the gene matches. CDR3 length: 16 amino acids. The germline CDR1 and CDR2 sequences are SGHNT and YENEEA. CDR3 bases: TGTGCCAGCAGCTTAGATCGACTAGCGGGGGTCAATGAGCAGTTCTTC. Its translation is CASSLDRLAGVNEQFF.

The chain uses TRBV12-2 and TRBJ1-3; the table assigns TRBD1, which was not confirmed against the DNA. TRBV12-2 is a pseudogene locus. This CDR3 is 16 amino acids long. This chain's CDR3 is CASRTRQYPSGNTIYF. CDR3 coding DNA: TGTGCAAGTCGCACACGACAGTACCCCTCTGGAAACACCATATATTTT.

CDR3 protein: CATRQGGYGYTF. Written as DNA, the CDR3 is TGTGCCACCCGACAGGGGGGGTACGGCTACACCTTC. This chain uses TRBV2 with TRBJ1-2; 9 bases line up with TRBD1. The germline gives CDR1 SNHLY, CDR2 FYNNEI. The junction had 8 bases not matched to a gene; V was cut back by 10 bases and J by 8 bases. CDR3 length equals 12 residues.

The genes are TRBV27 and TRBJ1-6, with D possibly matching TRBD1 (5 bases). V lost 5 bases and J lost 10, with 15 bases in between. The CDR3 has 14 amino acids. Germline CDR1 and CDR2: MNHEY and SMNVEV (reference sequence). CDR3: CASSPDRLGSPLHF. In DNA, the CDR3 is TGTGCCAGCAGTCCAGACAGACTGGGCTCACCCCTCCACTTT.

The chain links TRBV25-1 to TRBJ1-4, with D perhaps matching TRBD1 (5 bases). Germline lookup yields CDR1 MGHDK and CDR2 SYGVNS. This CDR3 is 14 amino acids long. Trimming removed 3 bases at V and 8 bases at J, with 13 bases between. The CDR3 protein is CASSDLGSGEKLFF. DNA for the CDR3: TGTGCCAGCAGTGACCTGGGTTCAGGGGAAAAACTGTTTTTT.

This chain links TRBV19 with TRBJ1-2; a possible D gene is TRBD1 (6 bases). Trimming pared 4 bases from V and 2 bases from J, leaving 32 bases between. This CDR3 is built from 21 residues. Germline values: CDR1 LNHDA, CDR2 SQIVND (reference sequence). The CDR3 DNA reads TGTGCCAGTAGTACCACCAACGCTTTCAGGGGCCACGAATCTTTCAACTATGGCTACACCTTC. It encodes CASSTTNAFRGHESFNYGYTF.

CDR3 region: CASSKGTGGTNEKLFF. The CDR3 coding sequence is TGTGCCAGCAGCAAAGGGACAGGCGGAACTAATGAAAAACTGTTTTTT. V and J are TRBV7-2 and TRBJ1-4; 8 nucleotides match TRBD1. Germline values: CDR1 SGHTA, CDR2 FQGNSA. This CDR3 region has 16 residues. Trimming at V came to 5 bases and at J to 1 base, leaving 6 bases not matched to a gene.